The T cell receptor (beta chain) under discussion was sequenced for a study of cytomegalovirus exposure and HLA in healthy donors. General observations from the study: Later genetic work tied a missense DCLRE1C variant to beta-chain V and J trimming.

Trimming took off 2 bases at V and 4 bases at J, with 8 bases between the two ends. Per germline, CDR1 SEHNR and CDR2 FQNEAQ (reference sequence). This CDR3 spans 13 amino acids. With regard to this clone: What it binds is not known. The sample holds other DNA sequences that translate to the same CDR3.

Primers included in the PCR were 60 Vbeta and 13 Jbeta primers. Sequenced by immunoSEQ multiplex PCR; TCRdb stores in-frame clones only, minus some. In all, the sample yields 50,000 to 70,000 clones. The receptor was derived from a woman aged 18-30 years in good health and CMV-seronegative. The sequencing input was PBMCs. The V call is TRBV7-9, the J call TRBJ1-1; D possibly corresponds to TRBD1 (5 bases). The CDR3 bases are TGTGCCAGCAGCTTAAGGGGCGGCACTGAAGCTTTCTTT. Residues: CASSLRGGTEAFF.